This T cell receptor beta chain is from a study of beta chain features in type 1 diabetes. Points from the study as a whole: Type 1 diabetes patients had TCRB CDR3s that were shorter (moderately but significantly so) in all four CD4+ subsets.

Every participating donor gave one draw, a heparinised blood sample averaging about 116 mL. This clone has only a few counts. Its specificity is unknown. Investigators reverse transcribed all isolated RNA, so they sequenced expressed TCRB transcripts. Produced via immunoSEQ multiplex PCR; TCRdb's table is partial and in-frame only. This sample carries some 640,000 clones, over 12% of them seen once, and the ten largest clones take nearly 0.04%. This CDR3 comprises 13 residues. The ends were cut back, 3 bases at V and 7 bases at J, with 12 bases in the middle. Germline assignment: CDR1 SGHTA and CDR2 FQGNSA.

This TCR derives from a man aged 18 to 30 with type 1 diabetes. The sample consisted of naive CD4+ T cells from blood. The chain joins TRBV7-2 to TRBJ1-2; a possible D gene is TRBD1 (6 bases). CDR3 sequence: CASSLQGRSGYTF. Here the CDR3 DNA reads TGTGCCAGCAGCTTGCAGGGGCGCAGTGGCTACACCTTC.